Following are 23 T cell receptor beta chains from one sample sequenced in a study of sequential checkpoint blockade in melanoma. Assay used: immunoSEQ multiplex PCR; TCRdb lists only in-frame clones, some missing. This sample has roughly 23,000 clones; 80% to 85% occur once, and the top ten carry approximately 30%. The treatment denotes: randomized to nivolumab then ipilimumab (arm A) or the reverse (arm B). Sequences were derived from CD8+ T cells sorted from blood (inferred from file names), sampled from a patient given nivolumab and ipilimumab in sequence. The receptors were sampled from a human donor with melanoma.

Only a few counts were recorded for this clone. This chain links TRBV28 with TRBJ2-7; a possible D gene is TRBD1 (6 bases). The CDR3 runs to 13 residues. V was clipped by 6 bases and J by 4 bases, with 13 bases between them. Germline values: CDR1 MDHEN, CDR2 SYDVKM. The CDR3 region has the DNA TGTGCCAGCAGGGAACAGGGTTTGTACGAGCAGTACTTC. Its translation is CASREQGLYEQYF.

The chain has TRBV7-6 and TRBJ1-2; unclear D gene. V was trimmed by 1 base and J by 7 bases, leaving 4 bases between them. The CDR3 is 11 residues long. The V gene's germline CDR1 is SGHVS and CDR2 FNYEAQ. CDR3 in amino acids: CASSLDLGYTF. The CDR3 DNA sequence: TGTGCCAGCAGCTTAGATCTTGGCTACACCTTC.

J is TRBJ1-1 and V is TRBV2; D is perhaps TRBD1 (6 bases). Germline CDR1 and CDR2: SNHLY and FYNNEI. The V end was cut by 4 bases, the J end by 1 base, with 19 bases between. This CDR3 spans 17 amino acids. The CDR3 loop is CASSGLRTDVGNTEAFF. The CDR3 DNA reads TGTGCCAGCAGTGGATTGAGGACAGATGTGGGGAACACTGAAGCTTTCTTT.

The CDR3 nucleotides read TGTGCCAGCAGTCTTGGGACAGTTAATTCACCCCTCCACTTT. This translates into CASSLGTVNSPLHF. V gene TRBV27 combines with J gene TRBJ1-6, with 7 nucleotides matching TRBD1. Trimming took 5 bases from V and 6 from J; bases not matched to a gene: 4. This CDR3 region has 14 residues. Germline values: CDR1 MNHEY, CDR2 SMNVEV (reference sequence).

In the case of this clone: This sample includes further DNA sequences coding for the same CDR3. The chain recombines TRBV29-1 with TRBJ1-1, with 11 nucleotides matching TRBD1. CDR3 length: 11 amino acids. Germline assignment: CDR1 SQVTM and CDR2 ANQGSEA. V shed 6 bases, J shed 11 bases, and the junction held 5 bases outside the gene matches. DNA of the CDR3: TGCAGCGTCGGGACAGGGGGTTTCGCTTTCTTT. It translates to CSVGTGGFAFF.

The chain employs TRBV5-8 and TRBJ2-3; 8 nucleotides line up with TRBD2. The ends lost 1 base at V and 6 bases at J; junction bases unmatched: 7. In germline, CDR1 is SGHTS, CDR2 YDEGEE. The CDR3 sequence is 15 residues long. The chain's CDR3 is CASSLLSGGADTQYF. DNA of the CDR3: TGTGCCAGCAGCTTGCTGTCCGGGGGGGCCGATACGCAGTATTTT.

This clone was recorded only once. V is TRBV4-3 and J is TRBJ2-5; weak D call: TRBD2 (6 bases). Gene TRBJ2-7 matches the end of the DNA better, so the J call may be wrong. Germline V gene data show CDR1 as LGHNA and CDR2 as YSLEER. CDR3 length: 17 amino acids. The DNA for the CDR3 is TGCGCCAGCAGCCAAGAACTCACGGGGGTTATCTCCTACGAGCAGTACTTC. As protein: CASSQELTGVISYEQYF.

This rearrangement joins TRBV5-1 to TRBJ2-1; 8 bases line up with TRBD1. The CDR3 length is 17 residues. Germline loops: CDR1 SGHRS, CDR2 YFSETQ. V shed 3 bases and J 1 base; nucleotides not matched to a gene: 9. CDR3 in DNA: TGCGCCAGCAGCTCCAGGGGGCGCGGGATATCCTACAATGAGCAGTTCTTC. This translates into CASSSRGRGISYNEQFF.

A remark on this clone: Other DNA sequences in this specimen translate into the identical CDR3. This chain connects TRBV29-1 to TRBJ1-1, with a tentative D call TRBD1 (5 bases). The CDR3 totals 18 residues. Trimming shortened V by 7 bases and J by 1 base, and 28 bases separated the two germline ends. Germline V gene data show CDR1 as SQVTM and CDR2 as ANQGSEA. CDR3 sequence reads: CSAWLSGLQGLRNTEAFF. The DNA for the CDR3 is TGCAGCGCCTGGTTGAGCGGGCTCCAGGGTCTACGGAACACTGAAGCTTTCTTT.

This chain uses TRBV19 with TRBJ1-1; D is unclear. Trimming removed 7 bases at V and 1 base at J, with 13 bases between. CDR1 is LNHDA and CDR2 is SQIVND in the germline V gene (reference sequence). The CDR3 has 14 residues. The CDR3, as DNA: TGTGCCAGTAATCCGGGGTGGGGGAACACTGAAGCTTTCTTT. Its translation is CASNPGWGNTEAFF.

The chain has TRBV11-2 and TRBJ2-5, with 8 nucleotides matching TRBD1. The CDR3 contains 14 residues. J gave up 3 bases and V 1 base, and 1 base lay outside the gene matches. The germline V gene encodes CDR1 SGHAT and CDR2 FQNNGV. CDR3 bases: TGTGCCAGCAGCTTAGTACAGGGGGAAGAGACCCAGTACTTC. This translates into CASSLVQGEETQYF.

Here the CDR3 reads CAISEWDSSYEQYF. CDR3 coding DNA: TGTGCCATCAGTGAATGGGACAGCTCCTACGAGCAGTACTTC. V usage is TRBV10-3 and J usage is TRBJ2-5; TRBD1 matches 7 bases. TRBJ2-7 matches the DNA end more closely, so the J call is doubtful. The germline V gene has CDR1 ENHRY and CDR2 SYGVKD. This CDR3 has 14 amino acids.

The chain recombines TRBV7-9 with TRBJ2-7; 9 nucleotides match TRBD2. The germline CDR1 and CDR2 sequences are SEHNR and FQNEAQ (reference sequence). This CDR3 region has 14 residues. J gave up 2 bases and V 5 bases, and 4 bases lay outside the gene matches. The chain's CDR3 is CASSKSGGPYEQYF. Here the CDR3 DNA reads TGTGCCAGCAGCAAAAGCGGGGGGCCCTACGAGCAGTACTTC.

The V and J genes are TRBV10-2 and TRBJ2-3; 9 bases are a match to TRBD2. The junction had 7 bases not matched to a gene; V was cut back by 0 bases and J by 3 bases. The CDR3 spans 17 residues. The germline V gene encodes CDR1 WSHSY and CDR2 SAAADI. The CDR3 sequence: CASSESRREGWTDTQYF. CDR3 DNA: TGCGCCAGCAGTGAGTCAAGGCGGGAGGGCTGGACAGATACGCAGTATTTT.

The J gene is TRBJ2-7, the V gene TRBV9, with 9 bases identical to TRBD1. Germline loops: CDR1 SGDLS, CDR2 YYNGEE. The CDR3 contains 16 residues. The V gene end was trimmed by 3 bases and the J gene end by 5 bases; junction bases not matched to a gene: 12. The CDR3 spells CASSDGETGGVDEQYF. The CDR3 DNA reads TGTGCCAGCAGCGACGGAGAAACAGGGGGCGTCGACGAGCAGTACTTC.

The V and J genes are TRBV4-1 and TRBJ2-7; TRBD1 is a possible D gene (6 bases). The germline V gene encodes CDR1 MGHRA and CDR2 YSYEKL. With 3 bases removed from V and 3 bases from J, the gap between germline ends came to 12 bases. The CDR3 contains 14 residues. CDR3 region: CASSHRDTSYEQYF. The CDR3 DNA reads as TGCGCCAGCAGCCACCGGGACACCAGCTACGAGCAGTACTTC.

This clone has just a few counts. The genes are TRBV25-1 and TRBJ2-7; maybe TRBD2 (6 bases). The V end lost 1 base, the J end lost 2 bases, and 12 bases lay between the germline ends. This CDR3 contains 15 residues. CDR1 is MGHDK and CDR2 is SYGVNS in the germline V gene. CDR3 sequence (DNA): TGTGCCAGCAGTGAATTGGGCGGGACCACCTACGAGCAGTACTTC. Residues: CASSELGGTTYEQYF.

Comment on this clone: Other DNA sequences in the same sample also yield this CDR3. The chain links TRBV7-9 to TRBJ2-7, with 10 bases identical to TRBD1. The CDR3 covers 16 residues. Germline V CDR1 and CDR2: SEHNR, FQNEAQ (reference sequence). V shed 5 bases, J shed 5 bases, and the junction held 12 bases outside the gene matches. CDR3 sequence: CASSPQSGTGVHEQYF. The DNA of the CDR3 is TGTGCCAGCAGCCCGCAATCCGGGACAGGGGTTCACGAGCAGTACTTC.

The V gene is TRBV7-2, the J gene TRBJ2-7; D might be TRBD2 (6 bases). Germline-derived CDR1 and CDR2 are SGHTA and FQGNSA. CDR3 length: 14 residues. Between the trimmed V and J ends, which lost 6 bases and 2 bases, there was a span of 14 bases. CDR3 in DNA: TGTGCCAGCAGTGAGTTCGGGGGTGCCTACGAGCAGTACTTC. Translation: CASSEFGGAYEQYF.

The sample holds one count of this clone. This chain links TRBV5-1 with TRBJ2-2; D gene unclear. V lost 4 bases, J lost 5 bases, and 15 bases lay in between. The CDR3 consists of 15 residues. CDR1 and CDR2 (germline): SGHRS, YFSETQ. The CDR3 DNA reads TGCGCCAGCAGCACGACACACCCTAAGACCGGGGAGCTGTTTTTT. Translation gives CASSTTHPKTGELFF.

J is TRBJ2-3 and V is TRBV5-4, with 8 positions matching TRBD2. After removal of 3 bases from V and 0 bases from J, the junction contained 6 bases not matched to a gene. Germline V gene data show CDR1 as SGHNT and CDR2 as YYREEE (reference sequence). This CDR3 contains 16 residues. Written as DNA, the CDR3 is TGTGCCAGCAGCTGGGCTAGCGGGCTTAGCACAGATACGCAGTATTTT. It specifies CASSWASGLSTDTQYF.

This chain connects TRBV27 to TRBJ2-5; 11 positions agree with TRBD1. CDR3 length: 14 residues. V was pared by 4 bases and J by 5 bases, with 3 bases of the junction left unmatched. CDR1 is MNHEY, CDR2 SMNVEV, per germline (reference sequence). The CDR3 DNA is TGTGCCAGCAGTTGGACAGGGGGCTGGGAGACCCAGTACTTC. As protein: CASSWTGGWETQYF.

The rearrangement uses TRBV5-4 and TRBJ2-2; TRBD1 aligns across 7 bases. The CDR3 extends over 14 amino acids. V shed 2 bases, J shed 7 bases, and the junction held 5 bases outside the gene matches. Germline V lookup: CDR1 SGHNT, CDR2 YYREEE (reference sequence). CDR3 DNA sequence: TGTGCCAGCAGCTTCACAGGGGCGGTCGGGGAGCTGTTTTTT. Translating it yields CASSFTGAVGELFF. Complete variable domain (other parts from reference TRBV5-4 and TRBJ2-2): ETGVTQSPTHLIKTRGQQVTLRCSSQSGHNTVSWYQQALGQGPQFIFQYYREEENGRGNFPPRFSGLQFPNYSSELNVNALELDDSALYLCASSFTGAVGELFFGEGSRLTVL.